The next 11 T cell receptor beta chains were all read from a single sample in a study of blood T cell repertoires in COVID-19. Assay: immunoSEQ multiplex PCR; the TCRdb copy retains only in-frame clones and omits some. The sample lists approximately 530,000 clones; about 89% were seen once. Sequencing used peripheral blood. The receptors here all came from a woman in her 50s with COVID-19, enrolled during active disease.

In this sample, this clone turned up a few times. This chain uses TRBV5-8 with TRBJ1-6; 7 nucleotides match TRBD1. The CDR3 runs to 15 residues. The germline V gene has CDR1 SGHTS and CDR2 YDEGEE. V shed 8 bases, J shed 6 bases, and the junction held 11 bases outside the gene matches. CDR3 in amino acids: CASKRSGTANSPLHF. DNA for the CDR3: TGTGCCAGTAAAAGATCCGGGACAGCTAATTCACCCCTCCACTTT. Full variable domain (outside the CDR3, taken from reference TRBV5-8 and TRBJ1-6): EAGVTQSPTHLIKTRGQQATLRCSPISGHTSVYWYQQALGLGLQFLLWYDEGEERNRGNFPPRFSGRQFPNYSSELNVNALELEDSALYLCASKRSGTANSPLHFGNGTRLTVT.

In regard to this clone: Germline is not matched at one junction end, which may reflect a read error. V gene TRBV5-4 combines with J gene TRBJ2-7; the match to TRBD1 covers 8 bases. CDR3 length equals 13 residues. CDR1 is SGHNT, CDR2 YYREEE, per germline (reference sequence). The CDR3 region has the DNA TGTGCCAGCAGCCTCCTTCCGGACAGGGCTTATTTCTTC. Its translation is CASSLLPDRAYFF.

The rearrangement links TRBV25-1 to TRBJ2-7; 8 bases match TRBD1. J was trimmed by 4 bases and V by 5 bases; bases with no gene match: 7. The CDR3 runs 14 residues. Germline CDR1 is MGHDK and CDR2 is SYGVNS. CDR3 sequence reads: CASSWTGQGYEQYF. Written as DNA, the CDR3 is TGTGCCAGCAGTTGGACAGGGCAGGGGTACGAGCAGTACTTC.

CDR3 loop: CATSTSGQGYYGYTF. DNA for the CDR3: TGTGCCACCTCGACTTCGGGACAGGGGTACTATGGCTACACCTTC. This chain connects TRBV24-1 to TRBJ1-2; 10 bases map to TRBD1. This CDR3 contains 15 residues. Germline values: CDR1 KGHDR, CDR2 SFDVKD. The junction had 9 bases not matched to a gene; V was cut back by 9 bases and J by 3 bases.

The V and J genes are TRBV5-1 and TRBJ2-1; D possibly corresponds to TRBD2 (5 bases). The CDR3 extends over 14 amino acids. Germline V lookup: CDR1 SGHRS, CDR2 YFSETQ. Trimming removed 4 bases at V and 7 bases at J, with 15 bases between. In DNA, the CDR3 is TGCGCCAGCAGCCCCGGCGGGCCCGATAATGAGCAGTTCTTC. This sequence encodes CASSPGGPDNEQFF.

This chain uses TRBV7-9 with TRBJ2-1; 9 bases fit TRBD1. The CDR3 runs to 15 residues. Germline assignment: CDR1 SEHNR and CDR2 FQNEAQ (reference sequence). Trimming cost V 0 bases and J 8 bases; bases outside gene matches: 5. The CDR3 sequence: CASSLATGGVYEQFF. The CDR3 nucleotides read TGTGCCAGCAGCTTAGCCACAGGGGGCGTTTATGAGCAGTTCTTC.

This chain joins TRBV5-4 and TRBJ2-2, with D possibly being TRBD1 (6 bases). The ends were cut back, 3 bases at V and 7 bases at J, with 13 bases in the middle. The CDR3 contains 14 residues. Germline CDR1 SGHNT, CDR2 YYREEE (reference sequence). The CDR3 bases are TGTGCCAGCAGCTCCTACAGGGATGTCGGGGAGCTGTTTTTT. Translation gives CASSSYRDVGELFF.

The chain uses TRBV6-6 and TRBJ2-7, with a weak D call TRBD1 (5 bases). The CDR3 covers 15 residues. Trimming left V 6 bases short and J 4 bases short, with 19 bases between. Germline lookup yields CDR1 MNHNY and CDR2 SVGAGI (reference sequence). The CDR3 nucleotides are TGTGCCAGCAGCCCCGTGGGGCAGGGCCCTTACGAGCAGTACTTC. Protein sequence: CASSPVGQGPYEQYF.

As for this clone: Other DNA sequences in the same sample also yield this CDR3. In nucleotides, the CDR3 is TGTGCCAGCAGTCTAGGGGGCTATGGCTACACCTTC. Its translation: CASSLGGYGYTF. V is TRBV6-5 and J is TRBJ1-2, with D tentatively TRBD1 (6 bases). With 5 bases removed from V and 4 bases from J, the gap between germline ends came to 8 bases. The CDR3 length is 12 residues. The germline CDR1 and CDR2 sequences are MNHEY and SVGAGI.

This chain links TRBV5-1 with TRBJ2-5; 11 nucleotides align to TRBD1. CDR3 length: 16 residues. Germline CDR1 SGHRS, CDR2 YFSETQ. After removal of 4 bases from V and 1 base from J, the junction contained 6 bases not matched to a gene. This chain's CDR3 is CASSETGTGGQETQYF. The CDR3 DNA reads TGCGCCAGCAGCGAGACCGGGACAGGGGGCCAAGAGACCCAGTACTTC.

CDR3: CASSPQLAGGLNEQFF. The CDR3 DNA reads as TGTGCCAGCAGTCCCCAACTAGCGGGGGGGCTTAATGAGCAGTTCTTC. This chain connects TRBV9 to TRBJ2-1; 13 bases align to TRBD2. Germline CDR1 is SGDLS and CDR2 is YYNGEE. The CDR3 has 16 residues. With V trimmed by 5 bases and J by 7 bases, 9 bases remained unmatched.